This T cell receptor (beta chain) came from a study of CD8+ T cells in alopecia areata. Findings and caveats of the study: Scalp samples also yield sequences of resident alphabeta T cells from normal skin. In scalp, tofacitinib significantly decreased clonality and expanded CD8+ clones among the top 100.

RNA was extracted and reverse transcribed into cDNA as the sequencing template. Sequencing used immunoSEQ multiplex PCR; TCRdb keeps in-frame clones, though not all of them. The repertoire holds about 110,000 clones, with approximately 54% as singletons. Trimming took 4 bases from V and 3 from J; bases not matched to a gene: 9. CDR1 is SGDLS, CDR2 YYNGEE, per germline. The CDR3 loop spans 15 amino acids. For this clone: The target antigen is unknown.

Regarding treatment: oral pan-JAK inhibitor, 5-10 mg twice daily. J is TRBJ2-7 and V is TRBV9, with 8 positions matching TRBD1. The TCR originated in a human donor with alopecia areata. Material: CD8+ T cells sorted from blood, obtained at week 24, from a patient treated with tofacitinib. The CDR3 reads CASSRRTGTVYEQYF. Written as DNA, the CDR3 is TGTGCCAGCAGCCGACGGACAGGGACCGTCTACGAGCAGTACTTC.